Below, one T cell receptor beta chain is given with its context. Each CDR3 protein gets one entry after TCRdb re-called the RT-PCR reads with MiXCR. Among about 680,000 distinct CDR3 sequences listed, approximately 15% were seen once. The CDR3 spans 15 residues. CDR1 MGHRA and CDR2 YSYEKL come from the germline V gene. J gave up 4 bases and V 1 base, and 4 bases lay outside the gene matches. Sequencing used memory CD4+ T cells from blood. The chain couples TRBV4-1 to TRBJ1-5; 7 bases are shared with TRBD1. This TCR was sampled from a female donor in good health, serving as a healthy control. The CDR3 loop reads CASSQGGQANQPQHF. The CDR3, as DNA: TGCGCCAGCAGCCAAGGTGGACAGGCTAATCAGCCCCAGCATTTT.